This T cell receptor beta chain was obtained from a study of blood T cells in healthy people across ages. Germline lookup yields CDR1 MNHEY and CDR2 SVGEGT. The CDR3 spans 15 residues. V was cut by 3 bases and J by 6 bases, with 15 bases left in between. PCR was performed a second time for 7 to 11 cycles using a sample-barcoded 5' primer and a J-beta primer mix. MiXCR, run by TCRdb on the 5' RACE reads, gives a single entry per CDR3 protein. The data show hundreds of thousands of distinct CDR3 sequences, with about 27% seen just once and approximately 3.6% held by the top ten. In this sample, this clonotype turned up many times. These data were likewise used in another study, on T cells of mothers and their children.

The chain has TRBV6-2 or TRBV6-3 and TRBJ2-1; TRBD2 is a possible D gene (5 bases). The clonotype comes from a boy under 10 years old in good health. The sequenced material came from blood. The DNA of the CDR3 is TGTGCCAGCAGTTATGCGAGGGAGTATCGCAATGAGCAGTTCTTC. Protein: CASSYAREYRNEQFF.